This T cell receptor (beta chain) was identified during a study of blood T cell repertoires in COVID-19 (TCRdb year 2020). Context from the whole study: Collaborator samples came from the United States, Italy and Spain and covered acute and convalescent phases of COVID-19. The material from the prospective study consisted of cDNA or gDNA derived from T cells, B-cell-depleted T cells, or PBMCs. Deeply sampled blood TCRbeta repertoires from subjects exposed to, actively infected with, or recovered from COVID-19 were included in the dataset. The repertoires were released in a freely available public database intended as a resource for research on the immune response to SARS-CoV-2. The samples were drawn from two sources: the first 160 participants of the ongoing ImmuneRACE study, and 950 to 1,500 subjects contributed by 6 global collaborators. Sample metadata almost always included a de-identified subject ID, COVID-19 status, age in years and sex. Where available, HLA class I and class II types were obtained from metadata supplied by the sample provider rather than from assay-based typing. The paper's findings and limits, for the study overall: How much clinical and demographic metadata was included differed by source and by participant, and the metadata was provided uncurated.

Notes on this clone: The antigen this receptor binds is unknown. The input lacks base qualities; no much larger clone sits a single base away. The identical CDR3 is also encoded by other nucleotide sequences in the sample.

One collaborating source in Seattle enrolled patients while the patients were actively infected and followed the patients over time throughout the course of disease. Collaborating institutions collected whole blood in K2EDTA tubes following their own protocols. For TCRbeta analysis, collaborator samples were shipped as frozen whole blood, as isolated PBMCs, or as DNA extracted from either sample type. From cysteine to phenylalanine, the CDR3 is 16 amino acids long. Kept here is only the CDR3 DNA, which spans 48 bases and is read in frame from base 1. CDR1 and CDR2 are drawn from the germline V gene: SGHRS, YFSETQ. Trimming leaves V shorter by 0 bases and J shorter by 1 base, with the junction holding 4 bases beyond the gene matches. The immunoSEQ Assay, a bias-controlled multiplex PCR, was used to amplify TCRbeta CDR3 regions from genomic DNA. On the authors' methods: The number of nucleated cells in each sample was estimated from the amplification of reference gene primers within the assay. To quantify the absolute abundance of each unique TCRbeta CDR3 rearrangement, sequence reads were collapsed and filtered. For each sample, productive Simpson clonality was calculated by taking the square root of Simpson's diversity index across productive rearrangements. The immuneACCESS repertoire file appears here via TCRdb, limited to in-frame rearrangements. These files lack a portion of the clones; in checked studies, under half of the deficit traces to unresolved V genes, and the cause of the others is not known. D and trimming were read from the DNA, whereas the V and J calls and clone size are those reported in that table. This sample lists about 300,000 clones; around 84% were detected once. The ten largest clones represent more than 1.4% of the sample.

The chain is encoded by TRBV5-1 joined to TRBJ2-5, with TRBD2 matching 9 junction bases. Sample: peripheral blood. This TCR was sampled from a human donor with COVID-19, enrolled during active disease. The donor label of this sample is uncertain. Read as DNA, the sequence is TGCGCCAGCAGCTTGGCTCCAGCGGGAGGCCAAGAGACCCAGTACTTC. This codes for CASSLAPAGGQETQYF.